The 8 T cell receptor beta chains below all came from one sample that was sequenced in a study of early T cells in non-severe SARS-CoV-2 infection. Using its own MiXCR run on the 5' RACE reads, TCRdb lists one record per CDR3 protein. The sample holds around 62,000 distinct CDR3 sequences, around 11% seen once. Source material: whole blood. These receptors all come from an adult who was a healthcare worker with PCR-confirmed SARS-CoV-2 infection or an uninfected control (not recorded which).

This clonotype was found once. This rearrangement joins TRBV11-2 to TRBJ2-5; D may match TRBD1 or TRBD2 (6 bases each). The CDR3 is 15 residues long. Germline values: CDR1 SGHAT, CDR2 FQNNGV. Trimming stripped 5 bases from V and 3 bases from J, with 16 bases between. CDR3 sequence reads: CASSKGGDTKETQYF. The CDR3 region has the DNA TGTGCCAGCAGCAAAGGAGGGGACACTAAAGAGACCCAGTACTTC.

This clonotype was detected many times. This chain connects TRBV5-1 to TRBJ2-2, with 7 nucleotides matching TRBD2. Trimming removed 3 bases from V and 4 bases from J; junction bases left unmatched: 12. The CDR3 covers 17 residues. Looked up from germline, CDR1 is SGHRS and CDR2 is YFSETQ. This CDR3 is CASSWGATGGSTGELFF. The CDR3 nucleotides read TGCGCCAGCAGCTGGGGCGCCACGGGCGGGAGCACCGGGGAGCTGTTTTTT.

This rearrangement joins TRBV7-9 to TRBJ1-2, with D possibly being TRBD1 (6 bases). Trimming stripped 8 bases from V and 8 bases from J, with 21 bases between. Germline CDR1 is SEHNR and CDR2 is FQNEAQ (reference sequence). The CDR3 is made up of 14 amino acids. The CDR3 region is CASSEGRGIPGYTF. CDR3 nucleotide sequence: TGTGCCAGCTCCGAGGGCAGGGGCATTCCGGGCTACACCTTC.

The rearrangement joins TRBV24-1 to TRBJ2-1, with TRBD2 matching 9 bases. Losses at the gene ends were 2 bases for V and 9 bases for J; bases not matched to a gene: 7. This CDR3 has 15 residues. Germline V CDR1 and CDR2: KGHDR, SFDVKD. The CDR3, as DNA: TGTGCCACCAGTGATTCTGCCGGGACTAGCTTTGAGCAGTTCTTC. This encodes CATSDSAGTSFEQFF.

This clonotype has a handful of counts. The rearrangement links TRBV25-1 to TRBJ2-1; D gene unclear. The V end was cut by 5 bases, the J end by 1 base, with 15 bases between. Germline lookup yields CDR1 MGHDK and CDR2 SYGVNS. The CDR3 has 16 amino acids. CDR3 sequence reads: CASSPSGGLSYNEQFF. CDR3 DNA: TGTGCCAGCAGTCCCTCGGGCGGCCTATCCTACAATGAGCAGTTCTTC.

The V and J genes are TRBV11-3 and TRBJ2-1, with 9 positions matching TRBD2. CDR3 size: 17 residues. V dropped 5 bases and J dropped 3; count of bases not matched to a gene: 11. CDR1 is SGHNT and CDR2 is YENEEA in the germline V gene. The CDR3 here is CASSPPLGAGGYNEQFF. In DNA, the CDR3 is TGTGCCAGCAGCCCCCCCCTCGGAGCGGGAGGCTACAATGAGCAGTTCTTC.

This sequence joins TRBV27 and TRBJ2-1, with 10 positions matching TRBD2. Germline V gene data show CDR1 as MNHEY and CDR2 as SMNVEV (reference sequence). Unmatched junction bases numbered 5, after V lost 7 bases and J lost 2 bases. This CDR3 spans 15 amino acids. The CDR3 spells CASIPSGSPYNEQFF. The CDR3 coding sequence is TGTGCCAGCATTCCTAGCGGGAGTCCCTACAATGAGCAGTTCTTC.

This chain links TRBV7-3 with TRBJ2-3; no clear D gene. CDR3 length: 12 residues. The germline V and J ends were trimmed by 5 bases and 5 bases, with 8 bases remaining between them. Germline V gives CDR1 SGHTA, CDR2 FQGTGA. The CDR3 region has the DNA TGTGCCAGCAGCCCCGAGGTAGATACGCAGTATTTT. Translated: CASSPEVDTQYF.